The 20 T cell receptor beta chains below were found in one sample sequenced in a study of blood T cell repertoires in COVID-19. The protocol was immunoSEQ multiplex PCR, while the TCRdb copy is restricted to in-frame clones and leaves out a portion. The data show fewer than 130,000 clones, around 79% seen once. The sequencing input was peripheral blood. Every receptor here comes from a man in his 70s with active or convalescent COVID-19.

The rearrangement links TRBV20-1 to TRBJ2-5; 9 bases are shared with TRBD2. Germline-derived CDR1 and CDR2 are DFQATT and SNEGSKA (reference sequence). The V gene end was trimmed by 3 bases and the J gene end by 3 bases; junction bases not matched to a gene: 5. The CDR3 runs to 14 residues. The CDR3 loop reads CSASRASGEETQYF. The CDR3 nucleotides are TGCAGTGCTAGTAGGGCTAGCGGGGAAGAGACCCAGTACTTC.

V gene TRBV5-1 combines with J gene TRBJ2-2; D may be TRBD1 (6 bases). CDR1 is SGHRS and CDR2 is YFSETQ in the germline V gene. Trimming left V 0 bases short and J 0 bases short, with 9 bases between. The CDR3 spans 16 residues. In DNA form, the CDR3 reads TGCGCCAGCAGCTTGGAAACAGGGTCGAACACCGGGGAGCTGTTTTTT. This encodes CASSLETGSNTGELFF. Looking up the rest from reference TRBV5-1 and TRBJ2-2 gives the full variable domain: KAGVTQTPRYLIKTRGQQVTLSCSPISGHRSVSWYQQTPGQGLQFLFEYFSETQRNKGNFPGRFSGRQFSNSRSEMNVSTLELGDSALYLCASSLETGSNTGELFFGEGSRLTVL.

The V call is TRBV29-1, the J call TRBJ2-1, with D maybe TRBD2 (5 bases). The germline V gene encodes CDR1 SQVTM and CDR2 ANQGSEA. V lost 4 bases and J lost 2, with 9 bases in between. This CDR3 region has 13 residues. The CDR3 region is CSVGEGAYNEQFF. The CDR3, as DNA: TGCAGCGTTGGAGAGGGAGCCTACAATGAGCAGTTCTTC.

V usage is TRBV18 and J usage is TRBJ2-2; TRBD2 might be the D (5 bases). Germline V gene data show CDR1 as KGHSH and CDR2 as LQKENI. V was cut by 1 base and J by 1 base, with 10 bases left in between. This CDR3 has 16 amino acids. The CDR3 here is CASSPRESGNTGELFF. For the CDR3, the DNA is TGTGCCAGCTCACCACGAGAAAGCGGGAACACCGGGGAGCTGTTTTTT.

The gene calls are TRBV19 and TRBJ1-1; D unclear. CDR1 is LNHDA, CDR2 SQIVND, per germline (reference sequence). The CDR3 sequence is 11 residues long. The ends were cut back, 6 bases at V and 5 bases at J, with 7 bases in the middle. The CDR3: CASRGRTEAFF. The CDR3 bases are TGTGCCAGTAGAGGGAGGACTGAAGCTTTCTTT.

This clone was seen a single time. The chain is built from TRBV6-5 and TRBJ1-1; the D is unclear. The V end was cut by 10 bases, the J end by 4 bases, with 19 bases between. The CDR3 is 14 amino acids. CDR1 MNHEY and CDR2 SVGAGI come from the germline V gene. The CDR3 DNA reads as TGTGCCACCCGCCGCGGTTGGAGCGGCACTGAAGCTTTCTTT. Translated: CATRRGWSGTEAFF.

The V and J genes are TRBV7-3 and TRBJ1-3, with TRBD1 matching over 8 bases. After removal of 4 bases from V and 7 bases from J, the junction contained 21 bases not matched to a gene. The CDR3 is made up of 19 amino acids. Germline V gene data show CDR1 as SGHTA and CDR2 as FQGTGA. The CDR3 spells CASSSYFPGGWSKGNTIYF. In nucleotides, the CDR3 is TGTGCCAGCAGCTCCTACTTCCCAGGGGGCTGGAGTAAGGGTAACACCATATATTTT.

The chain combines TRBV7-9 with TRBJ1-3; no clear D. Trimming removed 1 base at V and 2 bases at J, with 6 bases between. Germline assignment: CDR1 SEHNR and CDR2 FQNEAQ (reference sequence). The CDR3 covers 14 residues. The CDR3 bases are TGTGCCAGCAGCTTAGGTGTTACTGGAAACACCATATATTTT. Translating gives CASSLGVTGNTIYF. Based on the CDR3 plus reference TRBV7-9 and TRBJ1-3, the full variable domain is DTGVSQNPRHKITKRGQNVTFRCDPISEHNRLYWYRQTLGQGPEFLTYFQNEAQLEKSRLLSDRFSAERPKGSFSTLEIQRTEQGDSAMYLCASSLGVTGNTIYFGEGSWLTVV.

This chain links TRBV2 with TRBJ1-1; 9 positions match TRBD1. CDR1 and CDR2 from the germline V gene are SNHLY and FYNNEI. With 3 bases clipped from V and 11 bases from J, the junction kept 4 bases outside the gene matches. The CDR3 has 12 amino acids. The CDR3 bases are TGTGCCAGCAGTGAGGACAGGGGCACGGCTTTCTTT. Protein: CASSEDRGTAFF. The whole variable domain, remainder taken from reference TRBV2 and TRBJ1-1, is EPEVTQTPSHQVTQMGQEVILRCVPISNHLYFYWYRQILGQKVEFLVSFYNNEISEKSEIFDDQFSVERPDGSNFTLKIRSTKLEDSAMYFCASSEDRGTAFFGQGTRLTVV.

The CDR3 sequence is CATGTSGRKETQYF. CDR3 bases: TGTGCCACCGGGACTAGCGGGAGAAAGGAGACCCAGTACTTC. The V call is TRBV24-1, the J call TRBJ2-5; 14 bases match TRBD2. Looked up from germline, CDR1 is KGHDR and CDR2 is SFDVKD. The V and J ends lost 9 bases and 5 bases, in that order; junction bases with no gene match: 4. The CDR3 spans 14 residues.

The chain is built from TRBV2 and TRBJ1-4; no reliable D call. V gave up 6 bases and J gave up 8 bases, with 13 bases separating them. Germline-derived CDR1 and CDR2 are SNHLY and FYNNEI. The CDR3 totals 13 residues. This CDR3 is CASRRDLGEKLFF. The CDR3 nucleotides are TGTGCCAGCAGACGGGATTTGGGGGAAAAACTGTTTTTT.

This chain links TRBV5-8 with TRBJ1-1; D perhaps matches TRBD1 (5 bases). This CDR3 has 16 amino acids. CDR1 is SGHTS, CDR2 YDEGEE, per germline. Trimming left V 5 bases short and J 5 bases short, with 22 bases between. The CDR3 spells CASSYPEGRGNTEAFF. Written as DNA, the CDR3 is TGTGCCAGCAGTTATCCGGAGGGAAGGGGCAATACTGAAGCTTTCTTT.

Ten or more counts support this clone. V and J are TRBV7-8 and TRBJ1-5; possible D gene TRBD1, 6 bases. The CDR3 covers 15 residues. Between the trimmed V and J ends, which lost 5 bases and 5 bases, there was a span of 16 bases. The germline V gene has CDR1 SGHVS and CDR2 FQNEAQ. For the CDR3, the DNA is TGTGCCAGCAGCACCTTGAGGGGGGGACATCAGCCCCAGCATTTT. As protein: CASSTLRGGHQPQHF.

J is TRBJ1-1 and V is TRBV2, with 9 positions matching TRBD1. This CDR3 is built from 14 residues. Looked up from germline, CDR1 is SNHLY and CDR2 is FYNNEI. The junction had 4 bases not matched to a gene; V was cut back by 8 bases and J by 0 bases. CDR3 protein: CASGTGRVNTEAFF. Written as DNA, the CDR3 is TGTGCCAGCGGGACAGGGAGAGTGAACACTGAAGCTTTCTTT.

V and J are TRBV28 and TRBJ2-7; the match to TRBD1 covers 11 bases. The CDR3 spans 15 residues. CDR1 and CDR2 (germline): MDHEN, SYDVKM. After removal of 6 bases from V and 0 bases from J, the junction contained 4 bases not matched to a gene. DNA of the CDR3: TGTGCCAGCAGAAGGGACAGGGGGGGCTCCTACGAGCAGTACTTC. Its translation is CASRRDRGGSYEQYF.

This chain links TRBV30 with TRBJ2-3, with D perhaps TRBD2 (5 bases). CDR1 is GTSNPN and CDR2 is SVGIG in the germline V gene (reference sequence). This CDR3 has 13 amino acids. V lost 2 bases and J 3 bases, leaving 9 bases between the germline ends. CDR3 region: CAWSSPGTDTQYF. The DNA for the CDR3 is TGTGCCTGGAGTTCCCCGGGGACAGATACGCAGTATTTT.

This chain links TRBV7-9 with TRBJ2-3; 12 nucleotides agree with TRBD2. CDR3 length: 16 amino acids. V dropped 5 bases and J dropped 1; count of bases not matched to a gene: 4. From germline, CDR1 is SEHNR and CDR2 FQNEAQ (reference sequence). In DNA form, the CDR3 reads TGTGCCAGCAGCGAGACTAGCGGGAGACGCACAGATACGCAGTATTTT. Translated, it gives CASSETSGRRTDTQYF.

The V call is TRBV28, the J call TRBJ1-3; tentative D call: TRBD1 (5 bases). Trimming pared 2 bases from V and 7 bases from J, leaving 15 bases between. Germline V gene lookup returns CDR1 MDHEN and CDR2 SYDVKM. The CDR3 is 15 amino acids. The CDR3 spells CASSLGAGHGNTIYF. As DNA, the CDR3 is TGTGCCAGCAGTTTAGGGGCAGGACATGGCAACACCATATATTTT.

CDR3 nucleotide sequence: TGTGCCAGTAGGGGGACAGGGGGGCAGCCCCAGCATTTT. Protein: CASRGTGGQPQHF. This sequence joins TRBV19 and TRBJ1-5, with 11 bases aligning to TRBD1. Germline loops: CDR1 LNHDA, CDR2 SQIVND (reference sequence). Trimming cost V 6 bases and J 7 bases; bases outside gene matches: 2. The CDR3 spans 13 residues.

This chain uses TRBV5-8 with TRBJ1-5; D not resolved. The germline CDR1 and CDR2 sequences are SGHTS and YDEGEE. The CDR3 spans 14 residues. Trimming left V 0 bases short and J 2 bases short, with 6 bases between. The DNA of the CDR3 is TGTGCCAGCAGCTTGGGCGTAGGCAATCAGCCCCAGCATTTT. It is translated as CASSLGVGNQPQHF.